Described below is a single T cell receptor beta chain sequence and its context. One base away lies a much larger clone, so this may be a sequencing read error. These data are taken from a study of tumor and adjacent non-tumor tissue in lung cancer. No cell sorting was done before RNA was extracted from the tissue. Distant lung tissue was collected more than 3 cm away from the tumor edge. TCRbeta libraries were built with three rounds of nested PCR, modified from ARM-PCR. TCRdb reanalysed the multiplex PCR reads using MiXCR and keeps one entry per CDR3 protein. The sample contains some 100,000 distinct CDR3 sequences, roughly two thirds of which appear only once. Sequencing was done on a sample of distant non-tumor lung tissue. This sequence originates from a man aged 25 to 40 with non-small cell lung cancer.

CDR3 nucleotide sequence: TGTGCCAGCACCCCGTCCCGGACAAGCCCTGTCACAGATATGCAGTATTTT. As protein: CASTPSRTSPVTDMQYF. V is TRBV7-8 and J is TRBJ2-3, with a possible D match to TRBD1 (5 bases). This CDR3 has 17 amino acids. Germline CDR1 reads SGHVS; CDR2 reads FQNEAQ.